This TCR beta chain was found in a study of blood T cell repertoires in COVID-19. Study background: Nucleic acid was either cDNA or gDNA, and it came from T cells, B-cell-depleted T cells, or PBMCs.

Per the study methods: Amplification with reference gene primers provided the estimates of nucleated cell counts. Sequencing used immunoSEQ multiplex PCR; TCRdb keeps in-frame clones, though not all of them. Clonal size and the V and J genes are those of that table, whereas D and trimming came from the DNA. Of roughly 62,000 clones listed, around 87% were seen once; the top ten hold under 8%. Germline V lookup: CDR1 GTSNPN, CDR2 SVGIG (reference sequence). This CDR3 contains 14 residues. The V gene lost 5 bases and the J gene lost 8 bases, with 21 bases spanning the gap. Material for sequencing was peripheral blood. This clonotype originated in a human donor with active COVID-19. The donor label of this sample is uncertain. This chain connects TRBV30 to TRBJ1-2; tentative D call: TRBD1 (5 bases). CDR3 in DNA: TGTGCCTGGGGGCGCGACAGAAAGGTGCAGGGCTACACCTTC. This translates into CAWGRDRKVQGYTF.